This TCR beta chain comes out of a study of shared clonotypes between healthy human individuals. Study context: A few men and a couple of women, aged 18 to 49, were donors.

An assay was performed, and its level was deep. Clones were sequenced by immunoSEQ multiplex PCR, and TCRdb holds only the in-frame ones, with some missing. Of about a million clones in the sample, under 80% were seen once. As regards this clone: This specimen includes other DNA sequences encoding the same CDR3.

A split of CD4+ cells into CD45RA+ naive and CD45RA-negative memory subsets was performed. This CDR3 spans 12 amino acids. Trimming took off 2 bases at V and 8 bases at J, with 9 bases between the two ends. Germline V CDR1 and CDR2: MRHNA, SNTAGT. The sequencing sample was made of memory CD4+ T cells sorted from blood. Subset of the sample: CD45RA-negative fraction. This clonotype was obtained from a man aged 18 to 35 in good health. V usage is TRBV6-4 and J usage is TRBJ1-1; D is ambiguous. CDR3 residues: CASSDRTGEAFF. Here the CDR3 DNA reads TGTGCCAGCAGTGACAGGACGGGCGAAGCTTTCTTT.